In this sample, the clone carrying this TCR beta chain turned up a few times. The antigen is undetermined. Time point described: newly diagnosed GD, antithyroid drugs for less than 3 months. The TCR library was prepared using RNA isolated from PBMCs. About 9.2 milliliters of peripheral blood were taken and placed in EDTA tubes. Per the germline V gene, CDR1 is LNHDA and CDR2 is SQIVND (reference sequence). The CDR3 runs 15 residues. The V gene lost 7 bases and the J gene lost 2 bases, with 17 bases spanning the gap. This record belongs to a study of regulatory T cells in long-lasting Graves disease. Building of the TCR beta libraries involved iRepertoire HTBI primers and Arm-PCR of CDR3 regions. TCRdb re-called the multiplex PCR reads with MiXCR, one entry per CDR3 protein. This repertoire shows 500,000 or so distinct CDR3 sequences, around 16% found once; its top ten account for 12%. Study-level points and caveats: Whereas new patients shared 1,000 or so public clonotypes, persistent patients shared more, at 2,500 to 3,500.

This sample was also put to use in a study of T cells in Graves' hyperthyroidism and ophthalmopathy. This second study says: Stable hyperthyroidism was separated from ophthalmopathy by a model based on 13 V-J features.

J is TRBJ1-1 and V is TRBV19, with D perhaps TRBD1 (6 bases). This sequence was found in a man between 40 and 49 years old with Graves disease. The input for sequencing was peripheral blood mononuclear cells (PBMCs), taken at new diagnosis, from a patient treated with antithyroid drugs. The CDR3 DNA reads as TGTGCCAGTACGACCCGAAGAGGGGGAAACACTGAAGCTTTCTTT. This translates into CASTTRRGGNTEAFF. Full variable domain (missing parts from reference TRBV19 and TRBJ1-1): DGGITQSPKYLFRKEGQNVTLSCEQNLNHDAMYWYRQDPGQGLRLIYYSQIVNDFQKGDIAEGYSVSREKKESFPLTVTSAQKNPTAFYLCASTTRRGGNTEAFFGQGTRLTVV.